This entry features one T cell receptor (beta chain) sequence. Its antigen is unidentified. There are 14 residues in the CDR3. In germline, CDR1 is SEHNR, CDR2 FQNEAQ (reference sequence). The method, 5' RACE with UMI labels, was used to prepare the TRB cDNA libraries. Following a re-call of the 5' RACE reads, TCRdb has one entry per CDR3 protein and lacks DNA. The table lists some 120,000 distinct CDR3 sequences. The data were taken from a study of CXCR3-negative and CXCR3-positive naive CD8 T cells. Study-wide results and caveats: Similarly elevated diversity marked both naive subsets, with memory CD8+ cells showing far lower diversity. TCR strength was inferred from TRB CDR3 properties, while surface CD5 was comparable between naive subsets. CXCR3-expressing naive cells carried TRB CDR3s more hydrophobic than those of CXCR3-negative naive cells.

Cells classed as naive CD8+ T cells were CD45RO-CCR7+CD27+CD95-. Sequencing was done on a sample of naive CXCR3+ CD8+ T cells from blood. The subset was: CD45RO-CCR7+CD27+CD95- naive CD8+ T cells expressing CXCR3 (TNR3+). The genes are TRBV7-9 and TRBJ1-2; TCRdb gives TRBD1 as the D gene, but with no DNA this cannot be confirmed. This receptor was taken from a human donor in good health. Some clones in this sample may be carry-over from other donors' samples. The CDR3 protein is CASSLAGGGYGYTF.